The clone carrying this T cell receptor beta chain was observed a handful of times. Original handling: Amplification from reference gene primers served as the basis for estimated nucleated cell counts. This table comes from immunoSEQ multiplex PCR, and its TCRdb copy is limited to in-frame clones, with some not included. The DNA gave D and trimming, while V, J and clone size come from that table. The table has around 160,000 clones, around nine tenths seen once; the top ten hold 2.3%. The data were taken from a study of blood T cell repertoires in COVID-19. Study as a whole: Sites in the United States, Italy and Spain provided acute and convalescent COVID-19 samples. PBMCs, B-cell-depleted T cells, or T cells were the source of the cDNA or gDNA that made up the material.

The receptor was derived from a human donor in a cohort sampled during active COVID-19. What was sequenced was peripheral blood.

In nucleotides, the CDR3 is TGTGCCAGCAGTACCGGGACAGCCTATGGCTACACCTTC. Translation gives CASSTGTAYGYTF. V gene TRBV12-3 or TRBV12-4 combines with J gene TRBJ1-2; 7 positions agree with TRBD1. With V trimmed by 5 bases and J by 4 bases, 4 bases remained unmatched. The CDR3 is 13 residues long.